This entry is about one T cell receptor (beta chain). Its target is not known. Some clones are missing from TCRdb's copy, which holds only in-frame ones; the method was immunoSEQ multiplex PCR. The sample has 85,000 to 130,000 clones, more than 85% seen once. The data were obtained in a study of T cell responses to AZD1222 COVID-19 vaccine. Study in general: Pooling of second doses given at about 4 or about 12 weeks was done.

The CDR3 extends over 17 amino acids. Germline-derived CDR1 and CDR2 are MRHNA and SNTAGT. J lost 9 bases, V lost 6 bases, and 19 bases had no gene match. Study-level points and caveats: White British ancestry dominated among donors, who included more females, and clonal diversity was possibly underestimated.

The chain is built from TRBV6-4 and TRBJ2-1; 8 bases are shared with TRBD2. The sample here was peripheral blood, taken on day 0 of AZD1222 vaccination. This sequence originates from an adult in good health. CDR3 sequence: CASRGGAGEMGSSEQFF. CDR3 DNA sequence: TGTGCCAGCAGGGGCGGAGCGGGAGAGATGGGCTCCAGTGAGCAGTTCTTC.